This T cell receptor (beta chain) was observed in a study of cytomegalovirus exposure and HLA in healthy donors. Study information: About 85 million unique TCRs from HLA-typed donors were held in an early release of data.

Study results and limitations: Later on, an analysis found that several of the most significant clusters appeared to be linked to common viral pathogens, which included parvovirus B19.

The CDR3 extends over 15 amino acids. V dropped 0 bases and J dropped 5 bases, with 14 bases sitting between them. CDR1 is SGHTS and CDR2 is YDEGEE in the germline V gene. The primer mix had 60 Vbeta and 13 Jbeta primers. Some clones are missing from TCRdb's copy, which holds only in-frame ones; the method was immunoSEQ multiplex PCR. Among some 190,000 clones listed, around 84% were seen once. This clone was seen more than once but under ten times. Its antigen is unknown. The V call is TRBV5-8, the J call TRBJ1-1; weak D call: TRBD1 (6 bases). This TCR came from a middle-aged man in good health and CMV-seropositive. Specimen: PBMCs. CDR3: CASSLGYRVGTEAFF. CDR3 in DNA: TGTGCCAGCAGCTTGGGATACAGGGTGGGGACTGAAGCTTTCTTT.